Listed below are T cell receptor beta chains from one sample, sequenced in a study of blood T cell repertoires in COVID-19. The data were produced by immunoSEQ multiplex PCR, yet TCRdb's version contains in-frame clones alone and is incomplete. The sample comprises 80,000 to 100,000 clones, approximately 86% of which are singletons, and around 20% rests with the top ten. Material: peripheral blood. The source is a woman over 75 with acute or convalescent COVID-19. The CDR3 runs from the conserved cysteine through the conserved F or W. The D gene is left open where the match is weak. A clone size is listed for some rows: how often the clone was seen (once, few, many), or a class if it is expanded.

J | D | size | V | CDR3 | DNA
TRBJ1-6 | NA | NA | TRBV28 | CASRSTGDSPLHF | TGTGCCAGCAGATCCACGGGGGATTCACCCCTCCACTTT
TRBJ2-1 | NA | NA | TRBV5-1 | CASRPHYQDNEQFF | TGCGCCAGCAGGCCCCATTATCAGGACAATGAGCAGTTCTTC
TRBJ2-1 | TRBD2 | NA | TRBV18 | CASSPRFGLAGGQNEQFF | TGTGCCAGCTCACCTCGATTCGGACTAGCGGGGGGGCAGAATGAGCAGTTCTTC
TRBJ2-7 | NA | NA | TRBV15 | CATSRDLLGQISYEQYF | TGTGCCACCAGCAGAGATCTTTTAGGACAGATCTCCTACGAGCAGTACTTC
TRBJ1-5 | TRBD1 | NA | TRBV2 | CASSGWDSNNQPQHF | TGTGCCAGCAGTGGCTGGGACAGCAACAATCAGCCCCAGCATTTT
TRBJ2-7 | TRBD2 | NA | TRBV11-2 | CASSPLGGMYEQYF | TGTGCCAGCAGCCCCCTCGGGGGGATGTACGAGCAGTACTTC
TRBJ2-3 | TRBD2 | NA | TRBV11-2 | CASSPGLVGTDTQYF | TGTGCCAGCAGCCCGGGACTAGTGGGAACAGATACGCAGTATTTT
TRBJ2-6 | NA | NA | TRBV18 | CASLESGANVLTF | TGTGCCAGTTTAGAGTCTGGGGCCAACGTCCTGACTTTC
TRBJ2-1 | TRBD2 | NA | TRBV19 | CASTHPGLAGGTYNEQFF | TGTGCCAGTACCCACCCGGGACTAGCGGGGGGGACCTACAATGAGCAGTTCTTC
TRBJ1-1 | NA | NA | TRBV5-6 | CASSLVGGYTEAFF | TGTGCCAGCAGCTTGGTTGGAGGGTACACTGAAGCTTTCTTT
TRBJ1-5 | TRBD1 | NA | TRBV19 | CASSPPTGINQPQHF | TGTGCCAGTAGTCCCCCGACAGGGATCAATCAGCCCCAGCATTTT
TRBJ1-6 | NA | NA | TRBV5-5 | CASSLHRAYNSPLHF | TGTGCCAGCAGCTTGCACAGGGCCTATAATTCACCCCTCCACTTT
TRBJ2-7 | TRBD2 | NA | TRBV10-3 | CAISETSGAYEQYF | TGTGCCATCAGTGAGACTAGCGGGGCCTACGAGCAGTACTTC
TRBJ1-5 | NA | NA | TRBV19 | CASSIAGSNQPQHF | TGTGCCAGTAGTATAGCAGGGAGCAATCAGCCCCAGCATTTT
TRBJ2-2 | NA | NA | TRBV1 | CTSSQEGLNTGELFF | TGCACCAGCAGCCAAGAAGGACTAAACACCGGGGAGCTGTTTTTT
TRBJ1-1 | TRBD1 | NA | TRBV7-2 | CASSLYGTGGLGAFF | TGTGCCAGCAGCTTATATGGGACAGGGGGCCTCGGAGCTTTCTTT
TRBJ1-3 | NA | NA | TRBV2 | CASSYQPTAVSGNTIYF | TGTGCCAGCAGTTATCAGCCAACAGCTGTCTCTGGAAACACCATATATTTT
TRBJ2-7 | TRBD2 | NA | TRBV2 | CASRTPRVAGVEQYF | TGTGCCAGCAGAACACCTAGGGTAGCGGGGGTCGAGCAGTACTTC
TRBJ2-5 | NA | NA | TRBV5-6 | CASSLQGPLQETQYF | TGTGCCAGCAGCTTGCAGGGCCCCCTCCAAGAGACCCAGTACTTC
TRBJ1-5 | TRBD1 | NA | TRBV10-3 | CAISDTGDWRNQPQHF | TGTGCCATCAGCGACACAGGGGATTGGCGGAATCAGCCCCAGCATTTT
TRBJ2-1 | NA | NA | TRBV7-9 | CASSLSGAPTYNEQFF | TGTGCCAGCAGCTTATCAGGGGCCCCCACCTACAATGAGCAGTTCTTC
TRBJ2-7 | NA | NA | TRBV18 | CASSPLRHSYEQYF | TGTGCCAGCTCACCACTCAGACACTCCTACGAGCAGTACTTC
TRBJ1-5 | TRBD1 | NA | TRBV4-1 | CASSHRQGDNQPQHF | TGCGCCAGCAGCCACCGACAGGGGGACAATCAGCCCCAGCATTTT
TRBJ1-2 | TRBD1 | NA | TRBV6-5 | CASSLQGANYGYTF | TGTGCCAGCAGTCTTCAGGGGGCCAACTATGGCTACACCTTC
TRBJ1-2 | NA | NA | TRBV13 | CASSARRGADYGYTF | TGTGCCAGCAGCGCAAGGCGGGGGGCGGACTATGGCTACACCTTC
TRBJ1-4 | NA | few | TRBV11-2 | CACSHRATNEKLFF | TGTGCCTGCTCCCACAGGGCCACTAATGAAAAACTGTTTTTT
TRBJ1-6 | NA | NA | TRBV27 | CASSPSGQHRGIYNSPLHF | TGTGCCAGCAGTCCCTCTGGACAGCATAGGGGAATATATAATTCACCCCTCCACTTT
TRBJ1-4 | NA | NA | TRBV2 | CASSGSGANEKLFF | TGTGCCAGCAGTGGCTCAGGCGCTAATGAAAAACTGTTTTTT
TRBJ1-2 | TRBD1 | once | TRBV11-2 | CASRGQGYYYGYTF | TGTGCCAGCAGGGGACAGGGTTATTACTATGGCTACACCTTC
TRBJ2-7 | TRBD1 | few | TRBV5-4 | CASSPGQGPYEQYF | TGTGCCAGCAGCCCGGGACAGGGACCCTACGAGCAGTACTTC
TRBJ2-3 | TRBD1 | NA | TRBV10-3 | CAIKTGDRRTDTQYF | TGTGCCATCAAGACTGGGGACAGGAGGACAGATACGCAGTATTTT
TRBJ1-1 | TRBD1 | NA | TRBV12-3/TRBV12-4 | CASSFWTGSAFF | TGTGCCAGCAGTTTTTGGACAGGGTCAGCTTTCTTT